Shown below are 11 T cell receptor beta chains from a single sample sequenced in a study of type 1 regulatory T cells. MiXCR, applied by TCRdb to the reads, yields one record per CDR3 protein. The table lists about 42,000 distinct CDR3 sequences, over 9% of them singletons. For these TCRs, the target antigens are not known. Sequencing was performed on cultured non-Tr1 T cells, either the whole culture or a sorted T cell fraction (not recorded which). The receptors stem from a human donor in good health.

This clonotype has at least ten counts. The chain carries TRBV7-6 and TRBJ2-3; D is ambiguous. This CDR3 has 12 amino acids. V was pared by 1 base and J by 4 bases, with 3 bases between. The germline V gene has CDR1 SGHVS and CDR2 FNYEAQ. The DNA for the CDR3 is TGTGCCAGCAGCTTAGTGGCAGATACGCAGTATTTT. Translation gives CASSLVADTQYF.

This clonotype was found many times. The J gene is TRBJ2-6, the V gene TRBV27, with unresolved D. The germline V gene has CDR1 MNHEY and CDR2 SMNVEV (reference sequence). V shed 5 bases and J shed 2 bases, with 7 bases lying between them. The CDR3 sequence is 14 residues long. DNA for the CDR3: TGTGCCAGCAGTCCACAGCCTGGGGCCAACGTCCTGACTTTC. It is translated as CASSPQPGANVLTF. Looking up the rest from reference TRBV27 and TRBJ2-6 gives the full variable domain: EAQVTQNPRYLITVTGKKLTVTCSQNMNHEYMSWYRQDPGLGLRQIYYSMNVEVTDKGDVPEGYKVSRKEKRNFPLILESPSPNQTSLYFCASSPQPGANVLTFGAGSRLTVL.

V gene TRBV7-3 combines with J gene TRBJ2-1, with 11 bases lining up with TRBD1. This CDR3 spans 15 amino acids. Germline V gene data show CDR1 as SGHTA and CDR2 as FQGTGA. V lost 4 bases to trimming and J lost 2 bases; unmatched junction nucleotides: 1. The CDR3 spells CASSSDRGPYNEQFF. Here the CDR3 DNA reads TGTGCCAGCAGCTCGGACAGGGGGCCCTACAATGAGCAGTTCTTC. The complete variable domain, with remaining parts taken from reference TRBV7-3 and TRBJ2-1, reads GAGVSQTPSNKVTEKGKYVELRCDPISGHTALYWYRQSLGQGPEFLIYFQGTGAADDSGLPNDRFFAVRPEGSVSTLKIQRTERGDSAVYLCASSSDRGPYNEQFFGPGTRLTVL.

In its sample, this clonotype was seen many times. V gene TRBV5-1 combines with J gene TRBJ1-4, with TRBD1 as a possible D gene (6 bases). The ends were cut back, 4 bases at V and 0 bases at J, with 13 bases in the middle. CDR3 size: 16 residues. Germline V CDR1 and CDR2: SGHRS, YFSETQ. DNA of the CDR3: TGCGCCAGCAGCGCCGACAGGATTGCAACTAATGAAAAACTGTTTTTT. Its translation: CASSADRIATNEKLFF.

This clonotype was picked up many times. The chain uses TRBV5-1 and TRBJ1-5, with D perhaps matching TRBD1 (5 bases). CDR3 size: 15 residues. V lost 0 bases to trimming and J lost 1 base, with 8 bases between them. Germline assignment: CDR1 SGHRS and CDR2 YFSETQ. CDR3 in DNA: TGCGCCAGCAGCTTGGAGGGGAGGAGCAATCAGCCCCAGCATTTT. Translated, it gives CASSLEGRSNQPQHF.

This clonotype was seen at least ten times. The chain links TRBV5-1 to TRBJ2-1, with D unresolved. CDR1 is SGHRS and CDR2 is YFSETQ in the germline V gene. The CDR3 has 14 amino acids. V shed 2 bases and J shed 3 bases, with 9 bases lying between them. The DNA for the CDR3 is TGCGCCAGCAGCTTCGGGCCCGACTACAATGAGCAGTTCTTC. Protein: CASSFGPDYNEQFF.

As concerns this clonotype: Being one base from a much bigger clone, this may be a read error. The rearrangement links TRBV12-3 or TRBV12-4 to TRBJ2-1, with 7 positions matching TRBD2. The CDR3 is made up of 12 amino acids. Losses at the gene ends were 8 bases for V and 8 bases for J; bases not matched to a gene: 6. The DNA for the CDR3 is TGTGCCAGCGCCTTACGGGGGGATGAGCAGTTCTTC. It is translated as CASALRGDEQFF.

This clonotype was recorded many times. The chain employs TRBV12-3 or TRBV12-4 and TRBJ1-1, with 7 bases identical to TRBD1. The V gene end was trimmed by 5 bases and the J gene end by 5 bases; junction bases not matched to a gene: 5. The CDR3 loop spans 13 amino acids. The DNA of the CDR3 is TGTGCCAGCAGTACCAGGGGGAAGACTGAAGCTTTCTTT. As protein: CASSTRGKTEAFF.

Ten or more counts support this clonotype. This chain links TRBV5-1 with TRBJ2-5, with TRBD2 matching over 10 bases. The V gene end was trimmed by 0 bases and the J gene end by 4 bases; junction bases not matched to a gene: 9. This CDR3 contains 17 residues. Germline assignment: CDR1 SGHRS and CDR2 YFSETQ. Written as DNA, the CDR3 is TGCGCCAGCAGCTTGGGACTAGCGGGTAGGCGGGGAGAGACCCAGTACTTC. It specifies CASSLGLAGRRGETQYF.

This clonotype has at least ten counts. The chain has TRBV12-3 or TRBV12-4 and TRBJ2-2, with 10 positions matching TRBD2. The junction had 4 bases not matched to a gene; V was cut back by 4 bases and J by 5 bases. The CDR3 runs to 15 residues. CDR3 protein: CASSYRAGGTGELFF. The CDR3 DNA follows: TGTGCCAGCAGTTATCGAGCGGGAGGGACCGGGGAGCTGTTTTTT.

CDR3 coding DNA: TGTGCCAGCAGCTTGGCGGGGACAGGGAAAAACTATGGCTACACCTTC. Its translation is CASSLAGTGKNYGYTF. The gene calls are TRBV5-5 and TRBJ1-2; 9 bases line up with TRBD1. This CDR3 is built from 16 residues. J gave up 2 bases and V 0 bases, and 5 bases lay outside the gene matches. In germline, CDR1 is SGHKS, CDR2 YYEKEE (reference sequence).